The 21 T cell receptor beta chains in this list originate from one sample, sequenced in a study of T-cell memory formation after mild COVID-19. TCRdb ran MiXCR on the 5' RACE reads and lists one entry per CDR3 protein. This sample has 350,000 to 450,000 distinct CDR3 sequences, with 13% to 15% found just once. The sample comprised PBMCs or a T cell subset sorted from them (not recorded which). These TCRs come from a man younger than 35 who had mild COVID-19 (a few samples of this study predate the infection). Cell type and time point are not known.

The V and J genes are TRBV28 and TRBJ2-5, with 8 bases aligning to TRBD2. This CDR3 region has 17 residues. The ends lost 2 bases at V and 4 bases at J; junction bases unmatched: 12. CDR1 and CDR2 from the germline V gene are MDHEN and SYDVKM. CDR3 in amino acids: CASSLSGTRKSGETQYF. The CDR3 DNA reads TGTGCCAGCAGTTTAAGCGGGACTAGAAAAAGCGGAGAGACCCAGTACTTC.

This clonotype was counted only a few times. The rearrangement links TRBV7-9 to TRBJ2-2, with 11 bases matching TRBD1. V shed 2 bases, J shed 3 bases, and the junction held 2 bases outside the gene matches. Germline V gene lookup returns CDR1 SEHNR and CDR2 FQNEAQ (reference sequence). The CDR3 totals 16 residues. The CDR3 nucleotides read TGTGCCAGCAGCTTACTGGGACAGGGGGACACCGGGGAGCTGTTTTTT. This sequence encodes CASSLLGQGDTGELFF. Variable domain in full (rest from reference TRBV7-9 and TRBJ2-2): DTGVSQNPRHKITKRGQNVTFRCDPISEHNRLYWYRQTLGQGPEFLTYFQNEAQLEKSRLLSDRFSAERPKGSFSTLEIQRTEQGDSAMYLCASSLLGQGDTGELFFGEGSRLTVL.

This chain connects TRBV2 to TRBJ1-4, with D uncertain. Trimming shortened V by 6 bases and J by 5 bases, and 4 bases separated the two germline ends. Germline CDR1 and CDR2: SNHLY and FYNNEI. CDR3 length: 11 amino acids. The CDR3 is CASRENEKLFF. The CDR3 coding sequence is TGTGCCAGCAGGGAAAATGAAAAACTGTTTTTT.

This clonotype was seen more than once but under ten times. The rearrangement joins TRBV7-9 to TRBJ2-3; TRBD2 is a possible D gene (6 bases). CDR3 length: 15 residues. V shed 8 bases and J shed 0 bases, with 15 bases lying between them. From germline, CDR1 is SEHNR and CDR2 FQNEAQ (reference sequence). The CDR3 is CASGGAGISTDTQYF. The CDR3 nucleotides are TGTGCCAGCGGCGGCGCGGGGATTAGCACAGATACGCAGTATTTT.

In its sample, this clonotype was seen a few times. The CDR3 spells CASSTPGTSQETQYF. The CDR3 region has the DNA TGTGCCAGCAGTACACCCGGGACGAGCCAAGAGACCCAGTACTTC. The chain employs TRBV6-2 or TRBV6-3 and TRBJ2-5, with D perhaps given as TRBD1 or TRBD2 (5 bases each). V gave up 5 bases and J gave up 1 base, with 14 bases separating them. CDR1 is MNHEY and CDR2 is SVGEGT in the germline V gene. The CDR3 consists of 15 residues.

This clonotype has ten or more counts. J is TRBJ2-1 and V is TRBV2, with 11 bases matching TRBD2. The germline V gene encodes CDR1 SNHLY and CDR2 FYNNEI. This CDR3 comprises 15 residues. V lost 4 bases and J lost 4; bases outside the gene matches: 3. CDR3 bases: TGTGCCAGCAGTGTAGCGGGGGGGGCTTACAATGAGCAGTTCTTC. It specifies CASSVAGGAYNEQFF. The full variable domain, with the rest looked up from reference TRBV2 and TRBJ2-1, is EPEVTQTPSHQVTQMGQEVILRCVPISNHLYFYWYRQILGQKVEFLVSFYNNEISEKSEIFDDQFSVERPDGSNFTLKIRSTKLEDSAMYFCASSVAGGAYNEQFFGPGTRLTVL.

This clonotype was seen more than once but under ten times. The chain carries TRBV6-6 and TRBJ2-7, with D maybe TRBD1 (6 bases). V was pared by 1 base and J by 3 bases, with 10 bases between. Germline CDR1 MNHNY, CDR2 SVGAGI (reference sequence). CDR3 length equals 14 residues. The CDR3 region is CASSYWDTDYEQYF. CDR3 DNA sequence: TGTGCCAGCAGTTACTGGGACACCGACTACGAGCAGTACTTC.

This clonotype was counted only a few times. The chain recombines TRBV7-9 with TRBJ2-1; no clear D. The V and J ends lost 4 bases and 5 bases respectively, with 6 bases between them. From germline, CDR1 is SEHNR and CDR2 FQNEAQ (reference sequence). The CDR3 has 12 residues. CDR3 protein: CASSSPDNEQFF. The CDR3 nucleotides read TGTGCCAGCAGCTCGCCCGACAATGAGCAGTTCTTC.

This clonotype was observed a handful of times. The CDR3 here is CASSLRRDTHTTNEKLFF. The DNA of the CDR3 is TGTGCCAGCAGCTTAAGGAGGGACACTCACACAACTAATGAAAAACTGTTTTTT. The chain joins TRBV7-9 to TRBJ1-4, with D perhaps matching TRBD1 (6 bases). Germline lookup yields CDR1 SEHNR and CDR2 FQNEAQ (reference sequence). The V end lost 2 bases, the J end lost 0 bases, and 16 bases lay between the germline ends. The CDR3 covers 18 residues.

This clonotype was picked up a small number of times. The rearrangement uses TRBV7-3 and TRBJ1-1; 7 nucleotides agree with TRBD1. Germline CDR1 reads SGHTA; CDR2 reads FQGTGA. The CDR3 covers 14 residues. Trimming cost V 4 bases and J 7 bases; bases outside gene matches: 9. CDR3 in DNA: TGTGCCAGCAGCTACCGGGACAGCGCTAATGAAGCTTTCTTT. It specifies CASSYRDSANEAFF. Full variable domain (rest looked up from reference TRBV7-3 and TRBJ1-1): GAGVSQTPSNKVTEKGKYVELRCDPISGHTALYWYRQSLGQGPEFLIYFQGTGAADDSGLPNDRFFAVRPEGSVSTLKIQRTERGDSAVYLCASSYRDSANEAFFGQGTRLTVV.

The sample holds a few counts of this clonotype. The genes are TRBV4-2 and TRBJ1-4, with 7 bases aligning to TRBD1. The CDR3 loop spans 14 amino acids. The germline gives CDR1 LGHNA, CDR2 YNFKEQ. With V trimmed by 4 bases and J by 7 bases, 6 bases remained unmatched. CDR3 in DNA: TGTGCCAGCAGCCTACTGACAGGGAGTGAAAAACTGTTTTTT. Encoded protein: CASSLLTGSEKLFF.

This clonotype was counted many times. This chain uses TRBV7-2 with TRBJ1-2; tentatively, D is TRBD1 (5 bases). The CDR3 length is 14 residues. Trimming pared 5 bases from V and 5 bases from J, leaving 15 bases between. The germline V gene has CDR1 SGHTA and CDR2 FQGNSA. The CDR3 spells CASSAYGTDYGYTF. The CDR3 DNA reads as TGTGCCAGCAGCGCGTACGGGACGGATTATGGCTACACCTTC.

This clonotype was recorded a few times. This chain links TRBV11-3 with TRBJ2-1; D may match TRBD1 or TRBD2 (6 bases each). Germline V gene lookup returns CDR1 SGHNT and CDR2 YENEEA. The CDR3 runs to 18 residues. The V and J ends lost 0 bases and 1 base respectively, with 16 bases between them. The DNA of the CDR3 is TGTGCCAGCAGCTTAGATCGGGGGCGCGGAATGTCCTACAATGAGCAGTTCTTC. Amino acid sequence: CASSLDRGRGMSYNEQFF.

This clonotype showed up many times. CDR3 loop: CASSQDHRGQDVVGANVLTF. The CDR3 region has the DNA TGCGCCAGCAGCCAAGATCATCGGGGGCAAGATGTAGTTGGGGCCAACGTCCTGACTTTC. The rearrangement joins TRBV4-3 to TRBJ2-6; D tentatively fits TRBD1 or TRBD2 (6 bases each). V was trimmed by 0 bases and J by 3 bases, leaving 21 bases between them. This CDR3 spans 20 amino acids. Per the germline V gene, CDR1 is LGHNA and CDR2 is YSLEER.

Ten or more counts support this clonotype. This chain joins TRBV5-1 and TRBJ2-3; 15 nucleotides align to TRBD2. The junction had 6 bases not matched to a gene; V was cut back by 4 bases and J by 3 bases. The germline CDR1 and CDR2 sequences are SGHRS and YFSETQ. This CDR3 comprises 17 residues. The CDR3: CASSRRTSGGDTDTQYF. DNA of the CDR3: TGCGCCAGCAGCCGGCGGACTAGCGGGGGGGATACAGATACGCAGTATTTT.

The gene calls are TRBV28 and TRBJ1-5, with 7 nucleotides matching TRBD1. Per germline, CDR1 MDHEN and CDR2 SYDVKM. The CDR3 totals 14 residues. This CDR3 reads CANADRDLNQPQHF. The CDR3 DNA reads TGTGCGAACGCCGACAGGGATCTTAATCAGCCCCAGCATTTT.

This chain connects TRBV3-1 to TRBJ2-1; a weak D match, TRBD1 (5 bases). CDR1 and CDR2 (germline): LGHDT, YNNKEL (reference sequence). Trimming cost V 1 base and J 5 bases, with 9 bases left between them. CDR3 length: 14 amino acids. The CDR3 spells CASSQGTMNNEQFF. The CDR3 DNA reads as TGTGCCAGCAGCCAAGGGACAATGAACAATGAGCAGTTCTTC.

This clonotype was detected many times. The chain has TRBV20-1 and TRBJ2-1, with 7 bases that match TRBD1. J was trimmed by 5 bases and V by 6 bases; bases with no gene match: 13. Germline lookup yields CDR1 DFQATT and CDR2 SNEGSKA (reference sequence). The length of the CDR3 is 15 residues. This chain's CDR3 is CSALQQGKVHNEQFF. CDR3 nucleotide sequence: TGCAGTGCGCTACAACAGGGGAAAGTCCACAATGAGCAGTTCTTC.

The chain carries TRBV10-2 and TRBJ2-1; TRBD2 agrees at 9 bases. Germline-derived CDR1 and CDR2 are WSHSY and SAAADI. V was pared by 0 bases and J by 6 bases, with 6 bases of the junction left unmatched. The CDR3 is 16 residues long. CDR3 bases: TGCGCCAGCAGTGAGTCCCAACTAGCGGGCTTCAATGAGCAGTTCTTC. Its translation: CASSESQLAGFNEQFF.

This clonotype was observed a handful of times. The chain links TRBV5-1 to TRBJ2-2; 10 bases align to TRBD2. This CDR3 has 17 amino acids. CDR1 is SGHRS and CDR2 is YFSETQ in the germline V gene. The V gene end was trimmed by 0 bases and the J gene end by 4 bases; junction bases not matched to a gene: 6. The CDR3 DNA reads TGCGCCAGCAGCTTGGCCGGACTAGCGGACCTCACCGGGGAGCTGTTTTTT. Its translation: CASSLAGLADLTGELFF.

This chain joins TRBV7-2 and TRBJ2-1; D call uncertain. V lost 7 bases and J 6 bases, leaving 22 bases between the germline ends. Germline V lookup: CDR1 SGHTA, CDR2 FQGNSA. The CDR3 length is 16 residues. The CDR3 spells CASTLHRQSGVNEQFF. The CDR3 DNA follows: TGTGCCAGCACCCTACACCGTCAATCTGGTGTCAATGAGCAGTTCTTC.